Sequencing of this TCR beta chain was carried out in a study of spatial heterogeneity in lung cancer (dated by TCRdb to about 2019). Study-wide context: Beta-chain transcripts were consistently detected in greater numbers than alpha-chain transcripts, which likely reflects a higher abundance of beta-chain transcripts. In tumor regions, TCR transcript counts showed a strong correlation with a T cell transcriptional module score from matched bulk RNA-seq. In the raw uncorrected reads, each unique combination of TCR and UMI appeared more than ten times on average. In non-small cell lung cancer, the study made a quantitative comparison of TCR alpha and beta repertoires among multiple tumor regions, matched nontumor lung and blood. TCR repertoire features were related to nonsynonymous mutation counts determined by whole-exome sequencing of tumor tissue. Both alpha and beta chains were TCR-sequenced in approximately 200 tumor regions, some 64 matched nontumor lung samples and over 55 PBMC samples obtained at surgery.

Libraries were constructed by 5' RACE. These reads were obtained on a NextSeq 500. The TCR library protocol attached a unique molecular identifier to each TCR cDNA molecule to allow correction of PCR and sequencing errors. Per the authors' processing: Decombinator tools were used for TCR identification, UMI-based error correction and CDR3 extraction. Expanded TCRs were defined as those above a frequency of 2 per 1,000, corresponding to the top 1% of the tumor frequency distribution. Expanded tumor TCRs statistically deemed absent (corrected P<0.05) from at least one tumor region were classed as regional, and all other expanded tumor TCRs were classed as ubiquitous. Each repertoire was subsampled 100 times to 5,000 TCRs, after which Renyi diversity was computed with the R vegan package. CDR3 similarity networks were built from amino acid triplet string-kernel similarity, connecting CDR3s with pairwise similarity above 0.82. TCRdb trimmed the raw reads at Q25, called clones with MiXCR and kept productive beta chains. Entries that share a CDR3 protein sequence are merged under the most common genes and DNA. Clone size and V and J calls follow TCRdb, not the original study. The sample table holds more than 15,000 distinct CDR3 sequences, of which 6.2% were seen once. The biggest ten clones account for about 6.8% of the sample.

This clonotype came up many times. There is no known antigen for this receptor. The input lacks base qualities; no much larger clone sits a single base away. Because this beta chain is a stray read in a library intended to capture alpha chains, its abundance should not be given much weight. Sample time point, as interpreted from the label and publication: sample taken at primary tumor resection. Samples were obtained from 72 patients with early-stage, untreated non-small cell lung cancer from the lung TRACERx cohort. For TCR sequencing, whole RNA was extracted from tumor and nontumor lung tissue, or from cryopreserved PBMC samples, and no cell sorting was done. A patient was chosen for TCR sequencing only when enough RNA was available from at least two tumor regions. Before being selected, tumor and adjacent nontumor lung specimens were reviewed by a lung pathologist. Broader findings and caveats from the paper: Additional single-cell paired TCR alpha and beta sequencing was considered necessary to confirm, at a functional level, the hypothesis that regional TCRs recognize regional mutations. A correlation was observed between the number of expanded intratumoral alpha and beta TCRs and the tumor nonsynonymous mutation count. Counts of ubiquitous and regional expanded TCRs correlated with counts of ubiquitous and regional nonsynonymous mutations, respectively. TCR-seq coverage of tumor T cells was estimated to be only around 7.3% for alpha chains and approximately 12% for beta chains.

The sequences come from lung tumor tissue, collected at surgery. This receptor was taken from a male donor with early-stage non-small cell lung cancer.

The nucleotides read TGTGCCAGCAATCCGGGGGTAGCGGGAGCCTACGAGCAGTACTTC. It translates to CASNPGVAGAYEQYF. The V and J genes are TRBV28 and TRBJ2-7; TRBD2 agrees with 9 junctional bases. The germline V gene gives CDR1 as MDHEN and CDR2 as SYDVKM. The cysteine opens and the phenylalanine closes a CDR3 of 15 amino acids. Just the 45-base CDR3 DNA is kept, in frame starting at base 1. Clipping removes 7 bases from V and 2 bases from J, with 9 as the unmatched junction base count.